The TCR beta chain under discussion was sequenced for a study of identical twins (dated by TCRdb to about 2016). Context from the whole study: The study deep-sequenced TCR alpha and beta repertoires from monozygotic twins, unrelated adults of various ages and cord blood to test whether fetal clonotypes persist. To rule out contamination, the twin experiments were replicated at different times with different library preparation protocols. The full study reports these points: In beta out-of-frame sequences, excess twin sharing was weaker, because having fewer shared sequences lowered the signal-to-noise ratio. Because the same donors could not be followed over many years, conclusions were based on cross-sectional statistical analysis. Compared with coincidental sharing between unrelated individuals, out-of-frame TCR alpha sequences shared between twins had an excess of sequences with low generation probability. In monozygotic twins, out-of-frame TCR alpha sharing was systematically underestimated by recombination models, although the models agreed with sharing between unrelated individuals. Invariant T cells such as MAIT and iNKT could partly confound zero-insertion analyses, though diverse VJ usage argued against this for most clonotypes. Abundant cord blood beta clonotypes had fewer insertions, young adult naive repertoires showed a similar but weaker trend, and memory repertoires showed no such trend.

On this clonotype: Its antigen is unknown. Base qualities are missing; no much larger clone stands one base away.

The CDR3 runs 13 residues from the cysteine to the phenylalanine. The only DNA kept is the CDR3, 39 bases in frame from the first base. The germline V gene (reference sequence) provides CDR1 DFQATT and CDR2 SNEGSKA. Relative to germline, V is missing 2 bases and J is missing 1 base, with 1 base of the junction outside any gene match. The library came from 5' RACE. Sequencing instrument: Illumina HiSeq 2000. A universal primer binding site was introduced by template switching, and a unique molecular identifier was present in the final cDNA, enabling accurate counting of TCR cDNA molecules. Specific primers in the conserved constant-segment region were used to synthesize first-strand cDNA for TCR alpha and beta chains. To control for contamination, every cDNA library carried two barcodes: a SMART-Mk sample barcode plus Illumina barcodes. TruSeq adapter sequences, together with Illumina sample barcodes, were added in two successive PCR steps. TCR alpha and beta cDNA libraries were sequenced on the Illumina HiSeq platform with custom primers. In the original analysis: Raw reads were processed with MiGEC to extract unique molecular identifiers, and MiXCR was used to determine CDR3 positions. Recombination models were inferred per individual with the repgenHMM and IGoR tools using an EM algorithm. The tcR package in R was used for shared clonotype analysis, with sharing normalized by the product of cloneset sizes. To study raw recombination without the effects of thymic and clonal selection, out-of-frame nonproductive sequences were analyzed. The public reads were reprocessed in TCRdb via fastp at Q25 and MiXCR, keeping in-frame beta chains. A single entry per CDR3 protein holds the most common genes and DNA from its merged rows. The V and J calls reflect TCRdb's pipeline rather than the authors' work. The table for this sample lists around 530,000 distinct CDR3 sequences; about 15% of them were counted only once. The ten largest clones take up roughly 0.46% of the sample.

Every donor in the study was a healthy Caucasian. The twin cohort consisted of three pairs of female monozygotic twins, all aged about 18 to 30 years. Positive isolation kits from Invitrogen were used to isolate CD4+ and CD8+ T cell populations. These sequences were also reported in another study, on yellow fever vaccine responses in identical twins. As that second study puts it: According to the authors, in identical twins the way T cells responded to vaccination appeared partly convergent and partly personalized. In the study, vaccine-responding T cell clones were precisely tracked in identical twins.

This TCR derives from a woman between 18 and 29 years old in good health. Sequencing was done on a sample of CD4+ T cells sorted from blood. The sequence is built from TRBV20-1 and TRBJ1-1; the junction holds 7 bases that match TRBD1. The bases read TGCAGTGCTAGAAAGGGGGCGAACACTGAAGCTTTCTTT. This yields the protein CSARKGANTEAFF.